This T cell receptor (beta chain) was recovered during a study of T cells in Graves' hyperthyroidism and ophthalmopathy (dated by TCRdb to between 2018 and 2020). Turning to the overall study: TCR V-J signatures able to tell the groups apart were searched for in a discovery cohort of 95 to 100 patients, of whom around 42 had Graves' ophthalmopathy and about 60 had stable Graves' hyperthyroidism. TCR Vbeta CDR3 sequencing of 140 or so peripheral blood samples (over 40 ophthalmopathy, about 75 hyperthyroidism and approximately 17 progressor patients) is reported in the paper. The roughly 100 discovery patients were randomly divided into training and test sets at a 7:3 ratio. Once sampling was done, hyperthyroidism patients were given methimazole at a starting dose of 30 mg daily, whereas ophthalmopathy patients were given high-dose intravenous methylprednisolone. Thyroid tissue and blood T-cell repertoires from several Graves' hyperthyroidism patients were also compared in the study. Prospective prediction of ophthalmopathy was tested in an independent validation cohort of 18 to 20 hyperthyroidism patients and around 16 patients who later progressed to ophthalmopathy. The research as a whole found: No statistical method was used to set the sample size in advance, and investigators knew the group allocation. A model built on a 13 V-J signature distinguished ophthalmopathy from stable hyperthyroidism, reaching approximately 89% sensitivity and 81% to 83% specificity in cross-validation and 80%/75% in testing. During validation, the model predicted progression to ophthalmopathy a median of around six months ahead of onset, with 70.59% sensitivity and 72% to 80% specificity. Most expanded thyroid clonotypes (frequency above 0.001) were also found in blood, which suggests that blood repertoires may mirror thyroid immune responses.

Amplification of TCR beta CDR3 regions was carried out from RNA transcripts. The TCR CDR3 was subjected to a first round of RT-PCR using the HTBI primer set and the Qiagen OneStep RT-PCR kit. A second multiplex PCR round built the libraries, followed by size selection and purification. Libraries were sequenced paired-end with 100 bp reads on an Illumina HiSeq2000. Per the authors' processing: SOAPnuke was used to process the raw data, throwing out any read that contained adapters or uncalled bases, had a mean Phred below 15, or lacked an exact constant-primer or identifier match. COPE v1.2.5 was used to merge the high-quality paired reads, and each unique nucleotide sequence was defined as a clonotype. MiTCR v1.1 was used to align the clonotypes against IMGT TRBV, TRBD and TRBJ reference segments. Only V-J combinations with frequency above 0.0001, covering 99% to 99.2% of repertoires, were analysed. A TCS score was defined as the ratio between F50 (clonal expansion) and ExV (chaos), using BLOSUM62-based TCRdist between CDR3 peptides within each V-J. Welch's t-statistics and random forest reduced 500 to 550 V-J features to under 15, which were used in a naive Bayes classifier (R e1071). The public sequencing data were trimmed at Q25 with fastp and processed into clonotypes with MiXCR by TCRdb, which kept only in-frame beta chains. A single entry per CDR3 protein holds the most common genes and DNA from its merged rows. TCRdb, rather than the study authors, made the V and J calls. In this sample the table shows a few hundred thousand distinct CDR3 sequences, roughly 50% of which occur a single time. Jointly, the top ten make up nearly 8.5% of the sample.

This clonotype appeared once. Its binding antigen is unknown. Base quality data are lacking; no much larger clone is found one base away. Evidence from one read is weak. Taken from cysteine to phenylalanine, the CDR3 has 16 residues. Only the CDR3 DNA stays, 48 bases, in frame from base 1. The germline V gene provides CDR1 MGHDK and CDR2 SYGVNS. Clipping removes 9 bases from V and 5 bases from J, with 11 as the unmatched junction base count. Stable Graves' hyperthyroidism was defined as no progression to ophthalmopathy during 18 months of follow-up. Hyperthyroidism patients were newly diagnosed, had a disease duration of under 2 months, and were aged 18 to 65 years. Any patient with an uncontrolled infection, another autoimmune disease, pregnancy or lactation was excluded. Clinical symptoms, serum thyroxine and TRAb, thyroid ultrasound, and orbital computed tomography formed the basis for the diagnoses. Total RNA was extracted using Trizol reagent, and RNA quality was assessed on an Agilent 2100 Bioanalyzer.

The clonotype was recovered from a woman under 30 with Graves' hyperthyroidism. Donor details come from another sample of the same person, matched by shared clones. The sequence links TRBV25-1 to TRBJ1-6; 9 nucleotides in the junction match TRBD1. The sequenced sample was peripheral blood or thyroid tissue (not recorded which). CDR3 protein: CASSRDRETNNSPLHF. Read as DNA, the sequence is TGTGCCAGTAGCCGGGACAGGGAAACCAATAATTCACCCCTCCACTTT.